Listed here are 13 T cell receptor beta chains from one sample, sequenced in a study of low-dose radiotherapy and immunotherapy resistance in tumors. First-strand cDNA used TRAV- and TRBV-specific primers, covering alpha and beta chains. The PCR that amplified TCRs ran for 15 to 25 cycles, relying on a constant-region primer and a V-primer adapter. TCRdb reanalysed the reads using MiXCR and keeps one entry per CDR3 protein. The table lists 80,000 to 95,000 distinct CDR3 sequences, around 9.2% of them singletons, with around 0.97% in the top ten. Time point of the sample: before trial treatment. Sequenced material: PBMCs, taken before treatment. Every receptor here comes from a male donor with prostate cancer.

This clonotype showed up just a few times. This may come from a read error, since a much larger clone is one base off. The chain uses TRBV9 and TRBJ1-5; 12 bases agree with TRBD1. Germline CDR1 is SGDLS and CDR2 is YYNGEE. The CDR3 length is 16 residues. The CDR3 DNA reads TGTACCAGCAGCACCGGGACAGGGGGCGGCAATCAGCCCCAGCATTTT. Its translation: CTSSTGTGGGNQPQHF. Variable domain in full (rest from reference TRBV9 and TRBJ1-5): DSGVTQTPKHLITATGQRVTLRCSPRSGDLSVYWYQQSLDQGLQFLIQYYNGEERAKGNILERFSAQQFPDLHSELNLSSLELGDSALYFCTSSTGTGGGNQPQHFGDGTRLSIL.

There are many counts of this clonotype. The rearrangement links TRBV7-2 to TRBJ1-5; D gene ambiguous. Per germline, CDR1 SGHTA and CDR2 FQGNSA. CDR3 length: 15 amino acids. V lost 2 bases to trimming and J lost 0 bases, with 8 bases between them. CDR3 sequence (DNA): TGTGCCAGCAGCTTATTATCAGATAGCAATCAGCCCCAGCATTTT. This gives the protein CASSLLSDSNQPQHF.

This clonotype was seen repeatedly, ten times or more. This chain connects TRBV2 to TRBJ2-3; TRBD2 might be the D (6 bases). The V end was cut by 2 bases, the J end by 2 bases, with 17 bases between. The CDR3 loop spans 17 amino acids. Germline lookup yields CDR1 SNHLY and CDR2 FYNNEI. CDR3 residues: CASSEWGSGSFTDTQYF. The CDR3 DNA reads TGTGCCAGCAGTGAATGGGGTAGCGGCTCCTTCACAGATACGCAGTATTTT.

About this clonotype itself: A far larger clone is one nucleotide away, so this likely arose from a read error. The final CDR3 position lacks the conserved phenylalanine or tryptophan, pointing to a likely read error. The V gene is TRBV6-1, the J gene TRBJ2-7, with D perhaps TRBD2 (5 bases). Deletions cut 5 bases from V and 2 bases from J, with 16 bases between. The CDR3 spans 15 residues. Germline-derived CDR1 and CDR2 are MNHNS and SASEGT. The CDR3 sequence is CASSYGSGMAYEQYL. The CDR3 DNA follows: TGTGCCAGCAGTTACGGATCGGGGATGGCCTACGAGCAGTACTTA.

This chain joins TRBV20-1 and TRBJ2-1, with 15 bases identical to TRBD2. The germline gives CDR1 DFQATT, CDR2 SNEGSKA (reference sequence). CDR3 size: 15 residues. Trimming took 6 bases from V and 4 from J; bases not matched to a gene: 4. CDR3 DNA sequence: TGCAGTGCGGGACTAGCGGGAGGAATATACAATGAGCAGTTCTTC. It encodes CSAGLAGGIYNEQFF.

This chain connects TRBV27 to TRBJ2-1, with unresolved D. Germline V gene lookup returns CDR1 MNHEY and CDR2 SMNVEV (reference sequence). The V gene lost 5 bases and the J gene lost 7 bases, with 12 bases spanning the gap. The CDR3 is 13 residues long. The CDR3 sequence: CASSPLFPNEQFF. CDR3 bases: TGTGCCAGCAGTCCCCTCTTCCCAAATGAGCAGTTCTTC.

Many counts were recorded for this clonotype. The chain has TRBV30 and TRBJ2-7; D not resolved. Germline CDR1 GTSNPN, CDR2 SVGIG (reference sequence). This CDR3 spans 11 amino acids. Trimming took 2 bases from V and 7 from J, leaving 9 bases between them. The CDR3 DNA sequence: TGTGCCTGGAGTCTACTCAGAGAGCAGTACTTC. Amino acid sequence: CAWSLLREQYF.

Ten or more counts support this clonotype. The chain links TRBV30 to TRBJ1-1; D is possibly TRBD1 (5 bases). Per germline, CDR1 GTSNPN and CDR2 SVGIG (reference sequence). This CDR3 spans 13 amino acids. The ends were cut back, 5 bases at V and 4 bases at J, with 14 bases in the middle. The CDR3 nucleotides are TGTGCCTGGGGCCGGGGGTCTGGCACTGAAGCTTTCTTT. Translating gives CAWGRGSGTEAFF.

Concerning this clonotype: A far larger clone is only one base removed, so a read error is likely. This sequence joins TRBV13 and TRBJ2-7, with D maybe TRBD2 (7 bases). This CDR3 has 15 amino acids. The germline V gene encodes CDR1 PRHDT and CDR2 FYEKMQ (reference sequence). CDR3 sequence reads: CAISNHGGLAYEQYF. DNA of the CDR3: TGTGCCATCAGCAACCACGGGGGGCTCGCCTACGAGCAGTACTTC.

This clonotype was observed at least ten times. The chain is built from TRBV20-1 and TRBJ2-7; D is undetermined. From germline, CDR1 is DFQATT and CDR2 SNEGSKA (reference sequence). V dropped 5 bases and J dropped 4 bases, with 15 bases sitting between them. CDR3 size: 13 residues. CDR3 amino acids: CSAGSPAQYEQYF. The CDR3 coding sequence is TGCAGTGCTGGCAGTCCCGCTCAGTACGAGCAGTACTTC.

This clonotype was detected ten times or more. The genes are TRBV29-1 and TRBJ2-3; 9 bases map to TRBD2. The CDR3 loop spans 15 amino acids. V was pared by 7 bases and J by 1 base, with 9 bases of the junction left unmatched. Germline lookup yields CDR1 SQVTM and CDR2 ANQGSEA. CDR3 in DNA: TGCAGCGCGGAAGGCGGGAGGGCTGGCACAGATACGCAGTATTTT. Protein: CSAEGGRAGTDTQYF.

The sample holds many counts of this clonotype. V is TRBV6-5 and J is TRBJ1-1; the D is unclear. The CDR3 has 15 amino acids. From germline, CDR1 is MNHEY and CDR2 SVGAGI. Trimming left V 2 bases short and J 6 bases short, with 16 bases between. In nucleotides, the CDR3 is TGTGCCAGCAGTTACACTTACCGGCCCGGGGCTGAAGCTTTCTTT. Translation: CASSYTYRPGAEAFF.

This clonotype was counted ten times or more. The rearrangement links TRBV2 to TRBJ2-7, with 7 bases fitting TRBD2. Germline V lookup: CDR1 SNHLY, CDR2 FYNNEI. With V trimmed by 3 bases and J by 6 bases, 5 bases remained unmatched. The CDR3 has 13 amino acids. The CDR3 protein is CASSERGYSEQYF. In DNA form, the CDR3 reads TGTGCCAGCAGTGAGCGGGGGTATAGCGAGCAGTACTTC.